Listed below are T cell receptor beta chains from one sample, sequenced in a study of T cells after yellow fever vaccination. TCRdb redid the calling of the 5' RACE reads with MiXCR, one entry per CDR3 protein. The data hold 320,000 or so distinct CDR3 sequences, with approximately 8% observed a single time. The starting material was PBMCs, obtained more than 40 days after the first yellow fever vaccination. The receptors come from a man in his late teens or twenties who received the YFV17D yellow fever vaccine. The CDR3 runs from the conserved cysteine through the conserved F or W. The D gene is left open where the match is weak. Some rows have no size entry. The others give once, few or many, or a class for an expanded clone.

CDR3aa: CASSQSGTGNSPLHF; CDR3nt: TGCGCCAGCAGCCAATCCGGGACAGGGAATTCACCCCTCCACTTT; j_gene: TRBJ1-6; d_gene: TRBD1; v_gene: TRBV4-3; abundance: once
CDR3aa: CSAREPRAAWSGAFF; CDR3nt: TGCAGTGCTAGAGAGCCCCGGGCAGCCTGGTCCGGAGCTTTCTTT; j_gene: TRBJ1-1; d_gene: -; v_gene: TRBV20-1; abundance: many
CDR3aa: CASSLAQAYPYEQYF; CDR3nt: TGTGCCAGCAGCTTAGCTCAGGCGTATCCCTACGAGCAGTACTTC; j_gene: TRBJ2-7; d_gene: -; v_gene: TRBV7-9; abundance: -
CDR3aa: CASSFGSTTTGELFF; CDR3nt: TGCGCCAGCAGCTTTGGGTCAACCACCACCGGGGAGCTGTTTTTT; j_gene: TRBJ2-2; d_gene: -; v_gene: TRBV5-1; abundance: few
CDR3aa: CASSTHTGTTDTQYF; CDR3nt: TGTGCCAGCAGCACCCATACGGGGACCACAGATACGCAGTATTTT; j_gene: TRBJ2-3; d_gene: -; v_gene: TRBV12-3/TRBV12-4; abundance: many
CDR3aa: CASSRTGGRETQYF; CDR3nt: TGCGCCAGCAGCCGGACAGGGGGCCGGGAGACCCAGTACTTC; j_gene: TRBJ2-5; d_gene: TRBD1; v_gene: TRBV4-1; abundance: many
CDR3aa: CSASKGNSNQPQHF; CDR3nt: TGCAGTGCTAGCAAAGGGAATAGCAATCAGCCCCAGCATTTT; j_gene: TRBJ1-5; d_gene: -; v_gene: TRBV20-1; abundance: -
CDR3aa: CASSPIGGRNNEQFF; CDR3nt: TGTGCCAGCAGCCCCATTGGGGGTAGGAACAATGAGCAGTTCTTC; j_gene: TRBJ2-1; d_gene: -; v_gene: TRBV7-9; abundance: few
CDR3aa: CTVGWTSGGRTDTQYF; CDR3nt: TGCACTGTAGGTTGGACTAGCGGGGGTCGGACAGATACGCAGTATTTT; j_gene: TRBJ2-3; d_gene: TRBD2; v_gene: TRBV20-1; abundance: few
CDR3aa: CASSSERGGVANVLTF; CDR3nt: TGTGCCAGCAGCTCTGAGCGTGGGGGGGTGGCCAACGTCCTGACTTTC; j_gene: TRBJ2-6; d_gene: TRBD2; v_gene: TRBV7-8; abundance: -
CDR3aa: CASSSGLAGTDTQYF; CDR3nt: TGCGCCAGCAGCTCTGGACTAGCGGGGACAGATACGCAGTATTTT; j_gene: TRBJ2-3; d_gene: TRBD2; v_gene: TRBV5-1; abundance: many
CDR3aa: CASSPLAGGFYNEQFF; CDR3nt: TGTGCCAGCAGCCCGTTAGCGGGGGGGTTCTACAATGAGCAGTTCTTC; j_gene: TRBJ2-1; d_gene: TRBD2; v_gene: TRBV5-5; abundance: few
CDR3aa: CASSGGGQETQYF; CDR3nt: TGCGCCAGCAGCGGAGGGGGCCAAGAGACCCAGTACTTC; j_gene: TRBJ2-5; d_gene: -; v_gene: TRBV4-3; abundance: many
CDR3aa: CASRGQGTTEAFF; CDR3nt: TGTGCCAGCAGGGGACAGGGGACAACTGAAGCTTTCTTT; j_gene: TRBJ1-1; d_gene: TRBD1; v_gene: TRBV12-3/TRBV12-4; abundance: few
CDR3aa: CASSPLGTVTDTQNF; CDR3nt: TGTGCCAGCAGCCCACTCGGGACAGTCACAGATACGCAGAATTTT; j_gene: TRBJ2-3; d_gene: TRBD1; v_gene: TRBV28; abundance: once
CDR3aa: CASSYSRRGSNEQFF; CDR3nt: TGTGCCAGCAGTTACTCTCGTAGGGGGTCCAATGAGCAGTTCTTC; j_gene: TRBJ2-1; d_gene: -; v_gene: TRBV6-5; abundance: few
CDR3aa: CSARLLSGGANTAETQYF; CDR3nt: TGCAGTGCTAGATTACTTAGCGGGGGGGCCAACACGGCAGAGACCCAGTACTTC; j_gene: TRBJ2-5; d_gene: TRBD2; v_gene: TRBV20-1; abundance: few
CDR3aa: CASSLTGEKSSGNTIYF; CDR3nt: TGTGCCAGCAGCTTAACAGGGGAGAAATCCTCTGGAAACACCATATATTTT; j_gene: TRBJ1-3; d_gene: TRBD1; v_gene: TRBV7-2; abundance: few
CDR3aa: CASSKDCYNQPQHF; CDR3nt: TGTGCCAGCAGCAAGGACTGCTACAATCAGCCCCAGCATTTT; j_gene: TRBJ1-5; d_gene: -; v_gene: TRBV7-2; abundance: -
CDR3aa: CASSQGRTGGHTQYF; CDR3nt: TGTGCCAGCAGCCAAGGACGGACGGGCGGCCATACGCAGTATTTT; j_gene: TRBJ2-3; d_gene: -; v_gene: TRBV4-2; abundance: -
CDR3aa: CASGLAGNGEQFF; CDR3nt: TGTGCCAGCGGACTAGCGGGGAATGGTGAGCAGTTCTTC; j_gene: TRBJ2-1; d_gene: TRBD2; v_gene: TRBV2; abundance: few
CDR3aa: CSVADSYGYAF; CDR3nt: TGCAGCGTTGCGGACAGCTATGGCTACGCCTTC; j_gene: TRBJ1-2; d_gene: -; v_gene: TRBV29-1; abundance: -
CDR3aa: CSARDGGGRQETQYF; CDR3nt: TGCAGTGCTAGAGATGGCGGGGGCCGCCAAGAGACCCAGTACTTC; j_gene: TRBJ2-5; d_gene: -; v_gene: TRBV20-1; abundance: -
CDR3aa: CAITSDREGNSFF; CDR3nt: TGTGCCATCACCTCGGACAGGGAAGGCAATTCTTTCTTT; j_gene: TRBJ1-1; d_gene: TRBD1; v_gene: TRBV10-3; abundance: many
CDR3aa: CASSQDGQGNYGYTF; CDR3nt: TGCGCCAGCAGCCAAGATGGACAGGGGAACTATGGCTACACCTTC; j_gene: TRBJ1-2; d_gene: TRBD1; v_gene: TRBV4-3; abundance: few
CDR3aa: CATSHPRESGNTIYF; CDR3nt: TGTGCCACCAGCCACCCCAGGGAATCTGGAAACACCATATATTTT; j_gene: TRBJ1-3; d_gene: -; v_gene: TRBV15; abundance: -
CDR3aa: CATSRAGENTQYF; CDR3nt: TGTGCCACCAGTCGGGCAGGGGAGAATACGCAGTATTTT; j_gene: TRBJ2-3; d_gene: -; v_gene: TRBV24-1; abundance: few
CDR3aa: CASSLLESYEQYF; CDR3nt: TGTGCCAGCAGTTTATTAGAGTCCTACGAGCAGTACTTC; j_gene: TRBJ2-7; d_gene: -; v_gene: TRBV27; abundance: -
CDR3aa: CASSRLTDTQYF; CDR3nt: TGTGCCAGCAGCCGTCTTACGGATACGCAGTATTTT; j_gene: TRBJ2-3; d_gene: -; v_gene: TRBV14; abundance: many
CDR3aa: CASCLGGNEQFF; CDR3nt: TGTGCCAGCTGCCTGGGGGGGAATGAGCAGTTCTTC; j_gene: TRBJ2-1; d_gene: TRBD2; v_gene: TRBV12-3/TRBV12-4; abundance: few
CDR3aa: CASSQPIGGQGPGRANVLTF; CDR3nt: TGTGCCAGCAGCCAACCCATTGGGGGACAGGGCCCTGGAAGGGCCAACGTCCTGACTTTC; j_gene: TRBJ2-6; d_gene: TRBD1; v_gene: TRBV11-1; abundance: few
CDR3aa: CASSADGDNNYGYTF; CDR3nt: TGCGCCAGCAGCGCGGACGGCGACAATAACTATGGCTACACCTTC; j_gene: TRBJ1-2; d_gene: -; v_gene: TRBV5-1; abundance: -
CDR3aa: CASSFTGQGRWNEKLFF; CDR3nt: TGTGCCAGCAGCTTTACCGGACAGGGAAGGTGGAATGAAAAACTGTTTTTT; j_gene: TRBJ1-4; d_gene: TRBD1; v_gene: TRBV5-5; abundance: -
CDR3aa: CAISSGTVNTEAFF; CDR3nt: TGTGCCATCAGTTCCGGGACAGTGAACACTGAAGCTTTCTTT; j_gene: TRBJ1-1; d_gene: TRBD1; v_gene: TRBV10-3; abundance: -
CDR3aa: CASSHATQGGRGFQPQHF; CDR3nt: TGCGCCAGCAGCCATGCGACCCAAGGGGGCAGGGGGTTTCAGCCCCAGCATTTT; j_gene: TRBJ1-5; d_gene: TRBD1; v_gene: TRBV4-1; abundance: few